A single sample gave rise to the 13 T cell receptor beta chains below, sequenced in a study of cytomegalovirus exposure and HLA in healthy donors. PCR employed 60 Vbeta and 13 Jbeta primers. TCRdb keeps only in-frame clones here, not all; method: immunoSEQ multiplex PCR. In the table there are about 140,000 clones, 80% of which are singletons. The sequencing sample was made of PBMCs. The receptors come from a man aged 50 or older in good health and CMV-seronegative.

V is TRBV5-1 and J is TRBJ1-2; D perhaps matches TRBD1 (6 bases). V lost 0 bases and J 6 bases, leaving 15 bases between the germline ends. The CDR3 is 15 amino acids. CDR1 and CDR2 from the germline V gene are SGHRS and YFSETQ. CDR3 residues: CASSLVSTSGDGYTF. As DNA, the CDR3 is TGCGCCAGCAGCTTGGTTTCGACCTCAGGGGATGGCTACACCTTC.

The chain carries TRBV19 and TRBJ1-1, with D hard to call. The ends were cut back, 2 bases at V and 1 base at J, with 14 bases in the middle. The V gene's germline CDR1 is LNHDA and CDR2 SQIVND (reference sequence). The CDR3 runs to 16 residues. In DNA, the CDR3 is TGTGCCAGTAGTATAAACGCTCCGCTATCGAACACTGAAGCTTTCTTT. Translation gives CASSINAPLSNTEAFF.

Notes on this clone: This same CDR3 is encoded by further DNA sequences in the sample. This chain uses TRBV4-1 with TRBJ2-7, with 7 bases lining up with TRBD1. CDR3 size: 14 residues. V gave up 1 base and J gave up 4 bases; unmatched junction bases: 4. Germline lookup yields CDR1 MGHRA and CDR2 YSYEKL. For the CDR3, the DNA is TGCGCCAGCAGCCAAGGACAGGGAGCTTACGAGCAGTACTTC. It encodes CASSQGQGAYEQYF.

The chain joins TRBV4-1 to TRBJ2-7; TRBD1 matches at 8 bases. Germline V lookup: CDR1 MGHRA, CDR2 YSYEKL. CDR3 size: 16 residues. Trimming cost V 0 bases and J 3 bases; bases outside gene matches: 7. CDR3 loop: CASSQETGAYNYEQYF. CDR3 nucleotide sequence: TGCGCCAGCAGCCAAGAGACAGGGGCTTATAACTACGAGCAGTACTTC.

V usage is TRBV6-5 and J usage is TRBJ1-1, with 8 bases identical to TRBD1. This CDR3 has 14 residues. Trimming removed 5 bases from V and 6 bases from J; junction bases left unmatched: 8. Germline V gene sequence: CDR1 MNHEY, CDR2 SVGAGI. CDR3 DNA sequence: TGTGCCAGCAGTAACGGTATGGACAGGGCTGAAGCTTTCTTT. Translated: CASSNGMDRAEAFF.

The chain carries TRBV7-8 and TRBJ2-7, with D possibly being TRBD2 (5 bases). V dropped 4 bases and J dropped 9 bases, with 16 bases sitting between them. The CDR3 sequence is 13 residues long. Germline V gene sequence: CDR1 SGHVS, CDR2 FQNEAQ. CDR3 residues: CASSSDPGWGQYF. CDR3 coding DNA: TGTGCCAGCAGCTCGGACCCGGGATGGGGGCAGTACTTC.

The rearrangement uses TRBV5-4 and TRBJ1-1; 7 positions match TRBD1. The CDR3 length is 12 residues. Germline assignment: CDR1 SGHNT and CDR2 YYREEE (reference sequence). V shed 0 bases, J shed 11 bases, and the junction held 4 bases outside the gene matches. For the CDR3, the DNA is TGTGCCAGCAGCTTGGCCAGGGGGGAGGCTTTCTTT. Its protein is CASSLARGEAFF.

The chain recombines TRBV10-2 with TRBJ2-3, with 8 bases matching TRBD1. The germline V gene encodes CDR1 WSHSY and CDR2 SAAADI. CDR3 length: 14 residues. Trimming at V came to 7 bases and at J to 2 bases, leaving 5 bases not matched to a gene. The CDR3: CASIGTGTTDTQYF. The CDR3 DNA sequence: TGCGCCAGCATAGGGACAGGAACCACAGATACGCAGTATTTT.

This chain links TRBV27 with TRBJ2-7; D not resolved. This CDR3 has 13 amino acids. Germline loops: CDR1 MNHEY, CDR2 SMNVEV (reference sequence). V lost 6 bases and J lost 0, with 9 bases in between. CDR3 nucleotides: TGTGCCAGCAGACTTGGTGTCTCCTACGAGCAGTACTTC. It yields the protein CASRLGVSYEQYF.

A single count supports this clone. V usage is TRBV2 and J usage is TRBJ2-7, with 13 bases lining up with TRBD2. The V and J ends lost 5 bases and 3 bases, in that order; junction bases with no gene match: 7. The CDR3 length is 16 residues. Germline assignment: CDR1 SNHLY and CDR2 FYNNEI. Written as DNA, the CDR3 is TGTGCCAGCAGTCCGTCAACTAGCGGGGGGGACTACGAGCAGTACTTC. Translating it yields CASSPSTSGGDYEQYF.

CDR3 DNA sequence: TGTGCCAGCAGCTTAGGCGGGACAGGACGGTATGGCTACACCTTC. Amino acid sequence: CASSLGGTGRYGYTF. V and J are TRBV11-3 and TRBJ1-2, with 8 nucleotides matching TRBD1. CDR3 length: 15 residues. CDR1 SGHNT and CDR2 YENEEA come from the germline V gene. V lost 1 base and J lost 5; bases outside the gene matches: 6.

The chain uses TRBV6-5 and TRBJ2-4, with TRBD1 identical over 9 bases. With 0 bases clipped from V and 10 bases from J, the junction kept 7 bases outside the gene matches. The CDR3 is 15 residues long. Germline V gives CDR1 MNHEY, CDR2 SVGAGI. The CDR3 sequence is CASSYSWTGESIQYF. The DNA for the CDR3 is TGTGCCAGCAGTTACTCGTGGACAGGGGAGTCTATTCAGTACTTC.

The V and J genes are TRBV28 and TRBJ1-4, with D maybe TRBD1 (6 bases). Germline-derived CDR1 and CDR2 are MDHEN and SYDVKM. The CDR3 runs 13 residues. Trimming stripped 11 bases from V and 4 bases from J, with 14 bases between. The CDR3 spells CAGKGQLNEKLFF. Here the CDR3 DNA reads TGTGCCGGAAAAGGACAGCTTAATGAAAAACTGTTTTTT.